What follows is one TCR beta chain and its context. The antigen is not known. The CDR3 consists of 14 residues. The germline gives CDR1 MDHEN, CDR2 SYDVKM. The V and J ends lost 5 bases and 2 bases respectively, with 10 bases between them. PCR amplification relied on 60 Vbeta primers (plus 13 Jbeta primers). Sequencing was performed with immunoSEQ multiplex PCR; in TCRdb, only in-frame clones are kept and a portion is missing. The data show about 210,000 clones, around 79% seen once. The data belong to a study of cytomegalovirus exposure and HLA in healthy donors. Overall study findings and caveats: Later analysis found that TCR beta chains associated with HLA were more clonally expanded than other, equally common chains. The study labeled 164 TCR beta chains cytomegalovirus-associated. Later, TCR association rates were found to vary by HLA locus, highest for DRB1 and lowest for HLA-C.

The sequencing sample was made of PBMCs. This receptor was taken from a male donor in good health and CMV-seronegative. The V call is TRBV28, the J call TRBJ1-5; no clear D gene. For the CDR3, the DNA is TGTGCCAGCAGTCCAGACGGAGGCAATCAGCCCCAGCATTTT. Translating gives CASSPDGGNQPQHF. The variable domain in full, with the rest retrieved from reference TRBV28 and TRBJ1-5, is DVKVTQSSRYLVKRTGEKVFLECVQDMDHENMFWYRQDPGLGLRLIYFSYDVKMKEKGDIPEGYSVSREKKERFSLILESASTNQTSMYLCASSPDGGNQPQHFGDGTRLSIL.